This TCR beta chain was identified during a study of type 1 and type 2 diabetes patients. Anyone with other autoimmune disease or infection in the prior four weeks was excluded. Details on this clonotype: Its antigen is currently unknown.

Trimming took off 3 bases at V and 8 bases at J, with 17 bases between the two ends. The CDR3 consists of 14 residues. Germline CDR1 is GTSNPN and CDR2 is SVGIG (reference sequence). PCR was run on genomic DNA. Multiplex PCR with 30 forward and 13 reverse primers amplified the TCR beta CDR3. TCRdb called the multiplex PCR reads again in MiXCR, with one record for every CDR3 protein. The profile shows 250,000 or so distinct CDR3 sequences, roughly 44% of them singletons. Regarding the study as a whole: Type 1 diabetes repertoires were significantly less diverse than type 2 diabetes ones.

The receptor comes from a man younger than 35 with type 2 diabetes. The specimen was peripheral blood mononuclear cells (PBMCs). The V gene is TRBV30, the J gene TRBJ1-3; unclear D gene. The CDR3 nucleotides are TGTGCCTGGAGCCAGCTCGGGTTGGCGGACACCATATATTTT. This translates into CAWSQLGLADTIYF.